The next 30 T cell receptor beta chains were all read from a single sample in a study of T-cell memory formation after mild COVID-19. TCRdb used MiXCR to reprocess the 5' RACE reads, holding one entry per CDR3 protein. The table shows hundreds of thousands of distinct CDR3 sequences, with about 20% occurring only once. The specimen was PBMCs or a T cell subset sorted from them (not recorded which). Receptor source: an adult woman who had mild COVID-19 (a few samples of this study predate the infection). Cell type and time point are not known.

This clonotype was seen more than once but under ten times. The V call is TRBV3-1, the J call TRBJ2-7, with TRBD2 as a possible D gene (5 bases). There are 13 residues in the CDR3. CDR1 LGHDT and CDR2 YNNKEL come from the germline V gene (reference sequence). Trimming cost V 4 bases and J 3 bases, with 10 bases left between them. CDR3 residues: CASSLDLDYEQYF. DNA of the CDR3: TGTGCCAGCAGCCTGGACTTGGACTACGAGCAGTACTTC.

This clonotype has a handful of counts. The CDR3 bases are TGTGCCAGTAGTATTTACGAGAACACTGAAGCTTTCTTT. Translation gives CASSIYENTEAFF. The V gene is TRBV19, the J gene TRBJ1-1, with D hard to call. V lost 3 bases to trimming and J lost 1 base, with 6 bases between them. Looked up from germline, CDR1 is LNHDA and CDR2 is SQIVND (reference sequence). The CDR3 is 13 residues long.

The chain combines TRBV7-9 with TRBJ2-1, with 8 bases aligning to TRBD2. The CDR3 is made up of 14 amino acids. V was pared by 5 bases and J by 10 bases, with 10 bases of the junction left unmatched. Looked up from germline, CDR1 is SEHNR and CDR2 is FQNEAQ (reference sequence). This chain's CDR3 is CASSTGASGLEQFF. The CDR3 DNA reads TGTGCCAGCAGCACGGGGGCTAGCGGGCTGGAGCAGTTCTTC.

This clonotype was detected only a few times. The CDR3 nucleotides are TGTGCCACCAGTGACCCTCTGGGGGCGACCCAGTACTTC. As protein: CATSDPLGATQYF. The V call is TRBV24-1, the J call TRBJ2-5; perhaps TRBD1 as D (6 bases). The CDR3 length is 13 residues. CDR1 is KGHDR and CDR2 is SFDVKD in the germline V gene. Trimming left V 4 bases short and J 7 bases short, with 12 bases between.

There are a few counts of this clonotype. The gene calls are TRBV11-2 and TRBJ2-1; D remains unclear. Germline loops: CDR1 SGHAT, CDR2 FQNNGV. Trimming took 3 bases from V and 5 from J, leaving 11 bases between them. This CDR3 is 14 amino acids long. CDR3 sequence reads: CASSLERLNNEQFF. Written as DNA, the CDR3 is TGTGCCAGCAGCTTGGAGAGGTTAAACAATGAGCAGTTCTTC. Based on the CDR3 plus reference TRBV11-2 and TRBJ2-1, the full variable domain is EAGVAQSPRYKIIEKRQSVAFWCNPISGHATLYWYQQILGQGPKLLIQFQNNGVVDDSQLPKDRFSAERLKGVDSTLKIQPAKLEDSAVYLCASSLERLNNEQFFGPGTRLTVL.

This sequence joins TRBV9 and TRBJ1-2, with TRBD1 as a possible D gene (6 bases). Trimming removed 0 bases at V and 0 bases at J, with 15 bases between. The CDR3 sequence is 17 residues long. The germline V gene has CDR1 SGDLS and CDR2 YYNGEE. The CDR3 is CASSVADRINPNYGYTF. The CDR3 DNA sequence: TGTGCCAGCAGCGTAGCTGACAGGATAAACCCTAACTATGGCTACACCTTC.

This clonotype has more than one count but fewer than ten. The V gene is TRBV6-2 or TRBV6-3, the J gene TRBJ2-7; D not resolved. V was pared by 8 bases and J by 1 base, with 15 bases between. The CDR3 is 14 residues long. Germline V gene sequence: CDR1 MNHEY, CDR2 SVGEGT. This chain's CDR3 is CASGFEETSYEQYF. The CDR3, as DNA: TGTGCCAGCGGATTCGAAGAAACTTCCTACGAGCAGTACTTC.

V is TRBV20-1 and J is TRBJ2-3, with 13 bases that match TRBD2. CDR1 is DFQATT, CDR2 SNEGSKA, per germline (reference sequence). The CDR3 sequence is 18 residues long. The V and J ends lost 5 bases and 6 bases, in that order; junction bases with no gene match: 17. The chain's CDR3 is CSAHPGLAGQDCLDTQYF. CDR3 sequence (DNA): TGCAGTGCTCATCCGGGACTAGCGGGACAGGATTGTTTGGATACGCAGTATTTT.

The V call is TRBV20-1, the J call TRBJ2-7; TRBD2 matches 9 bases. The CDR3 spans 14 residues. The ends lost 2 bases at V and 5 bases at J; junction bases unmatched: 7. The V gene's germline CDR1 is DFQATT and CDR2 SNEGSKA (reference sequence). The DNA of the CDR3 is TGCAGTGCTAGACCAGGACTAGCGATCAACGAGCAGTACTTC. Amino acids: CSARPGLAINEQYF.

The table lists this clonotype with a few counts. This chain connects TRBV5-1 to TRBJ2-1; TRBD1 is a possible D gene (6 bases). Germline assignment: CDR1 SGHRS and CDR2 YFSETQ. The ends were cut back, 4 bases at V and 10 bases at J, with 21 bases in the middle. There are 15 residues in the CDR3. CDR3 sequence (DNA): TGCGCCAGCAGCCTCAGGGACACCTTGGTCGGGGAGCAGTTCTTC. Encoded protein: CASSLRDTLVGEQFF.

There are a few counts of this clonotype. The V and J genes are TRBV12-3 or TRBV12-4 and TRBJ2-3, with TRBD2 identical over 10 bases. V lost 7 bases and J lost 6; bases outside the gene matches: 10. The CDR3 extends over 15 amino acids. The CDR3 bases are TGTGCCAGCACCCAAGTAGCGGGGGGATGGGATACGCAGTATTTT. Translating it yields CASTQVAGGWDTQYF.

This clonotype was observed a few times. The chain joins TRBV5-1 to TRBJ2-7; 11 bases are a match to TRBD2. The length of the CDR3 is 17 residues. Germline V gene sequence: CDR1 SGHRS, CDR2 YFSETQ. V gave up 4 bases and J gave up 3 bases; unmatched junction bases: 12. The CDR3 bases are TGCGCCAGCAGCCCGGGGACTAGCGGTTTATTCATCTACGAGCAGTACTTC. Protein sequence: CASSPGTSGLFIYEQYF.

DNA for the CDR3: TGCAGCGTTGCCGGGGACAATCAGCCCCAGCATTTT. It specifies CSVAGDNQPQHF. The chain couples TRBV29-1 to TRBJ1-5; D remains ambiguous. The CDR3 covers 12 residues. Trimming removed 4 bases at V and 3 bases at J, with 7 bases between. Germline V gene data show CDR1 as SQVTM and CDR2 as ANQGSEA.

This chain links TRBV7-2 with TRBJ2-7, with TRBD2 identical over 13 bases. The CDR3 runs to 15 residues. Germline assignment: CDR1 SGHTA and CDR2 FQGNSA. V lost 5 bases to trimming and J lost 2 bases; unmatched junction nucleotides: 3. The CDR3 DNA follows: TGTGCCAGCAGCCGAACTAGCGGGGGGGCCTACGAGCAGTACTTC. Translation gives CASSRTSGGAYEQYF. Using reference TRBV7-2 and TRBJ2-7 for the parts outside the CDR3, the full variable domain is GAGVSQSPSNKVTEKGKDVELRCDPISGHTALYWYRQSLGQGLEFLIYFQGNSAPDKSGLPSDRFSAERTGGSVSTLTIQRTQQEDSAVYLCASSRTSGGAYEQYFGPGTRLTVT.

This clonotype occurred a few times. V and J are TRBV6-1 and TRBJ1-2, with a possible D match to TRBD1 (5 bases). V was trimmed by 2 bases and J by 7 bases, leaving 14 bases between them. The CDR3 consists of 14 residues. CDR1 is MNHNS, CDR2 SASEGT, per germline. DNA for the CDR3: TGTGCCAGCAGTGAAACTCAGGGACCTGGTGGCTACACCTTC. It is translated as CASSETQGPGGYTF.

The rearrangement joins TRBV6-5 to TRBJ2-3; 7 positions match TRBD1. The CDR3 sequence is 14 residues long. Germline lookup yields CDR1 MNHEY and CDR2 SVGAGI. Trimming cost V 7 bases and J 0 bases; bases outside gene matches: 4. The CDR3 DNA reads TGTGCCAGCACGAGGGACAGAAGCACAGATACGCAGTATTTT. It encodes CASTRDRSTDTQYF.

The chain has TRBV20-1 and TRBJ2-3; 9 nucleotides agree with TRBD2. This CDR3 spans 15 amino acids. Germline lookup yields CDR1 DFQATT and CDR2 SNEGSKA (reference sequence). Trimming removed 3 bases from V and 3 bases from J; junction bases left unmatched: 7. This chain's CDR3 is CSASNPSGVTDTQYF. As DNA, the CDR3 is TGCAGTGCTAGTAACCCTAGCGGGGTGACAGATACGCAGTATTTT.

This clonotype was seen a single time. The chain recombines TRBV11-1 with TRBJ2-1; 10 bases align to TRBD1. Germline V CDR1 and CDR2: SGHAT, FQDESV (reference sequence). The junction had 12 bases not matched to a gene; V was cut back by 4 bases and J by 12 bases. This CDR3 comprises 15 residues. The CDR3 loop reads CASSSGQGRYMGQFF. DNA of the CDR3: TGTGCCAGCAGCTCGGGACAGGGGCGGTACATGGGGCAGTTCTTC.

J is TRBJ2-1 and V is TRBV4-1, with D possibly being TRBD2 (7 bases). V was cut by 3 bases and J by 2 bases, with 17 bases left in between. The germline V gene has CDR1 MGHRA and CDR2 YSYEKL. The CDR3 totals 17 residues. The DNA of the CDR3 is TGCGCCAGCAGCCAGGCCCTAGGGGGGGGGCCCTACAATGAGCAGTTCTTC. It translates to CASSQALGGGPYNEQFF.

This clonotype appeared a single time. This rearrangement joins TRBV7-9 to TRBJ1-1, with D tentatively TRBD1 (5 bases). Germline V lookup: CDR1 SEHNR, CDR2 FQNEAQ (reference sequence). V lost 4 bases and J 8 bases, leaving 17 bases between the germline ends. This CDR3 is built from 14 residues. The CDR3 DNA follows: TGTGCCAGCAGCTCGTCCCGGGACGGGGCCGAAGCTTTCTTT. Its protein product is CASSSSRDGAEAFF.

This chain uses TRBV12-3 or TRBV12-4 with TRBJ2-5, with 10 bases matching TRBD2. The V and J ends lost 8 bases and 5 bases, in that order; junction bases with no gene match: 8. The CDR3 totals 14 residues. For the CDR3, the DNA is TGTGCCAGCGGCAGGGCTAGCGGGGGCGAGACCCAGTACTTC. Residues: CASGRASGGETQYF.

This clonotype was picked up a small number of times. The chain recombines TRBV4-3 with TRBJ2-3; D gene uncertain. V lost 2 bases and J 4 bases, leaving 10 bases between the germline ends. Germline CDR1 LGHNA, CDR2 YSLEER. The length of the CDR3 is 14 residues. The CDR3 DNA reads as TGCGCCAGCAGCCAACAGACGGACGCAGATACGCAGTATTTT. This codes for CASSQQTDADTQYF.

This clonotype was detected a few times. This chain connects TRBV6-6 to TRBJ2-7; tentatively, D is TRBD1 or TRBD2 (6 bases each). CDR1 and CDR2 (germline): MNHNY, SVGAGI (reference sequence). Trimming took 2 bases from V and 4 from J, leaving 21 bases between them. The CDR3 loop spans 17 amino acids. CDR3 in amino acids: CASSYLPGAISRYEQYF. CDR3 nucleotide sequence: TGTGCCAGCAGTTACCTCCCGGGGGCTATCTCTAGATACGAGCAGTACTTC.

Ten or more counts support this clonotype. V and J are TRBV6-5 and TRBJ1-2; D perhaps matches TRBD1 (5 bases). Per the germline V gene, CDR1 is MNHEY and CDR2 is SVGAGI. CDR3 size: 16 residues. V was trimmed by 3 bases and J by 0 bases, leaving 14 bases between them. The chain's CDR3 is CASSYFRQPSNYGYTF. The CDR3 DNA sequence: TGTGCCAGCAGTTATTTCCGACAGCCGTCTAACTATGGCTACACCTTC.

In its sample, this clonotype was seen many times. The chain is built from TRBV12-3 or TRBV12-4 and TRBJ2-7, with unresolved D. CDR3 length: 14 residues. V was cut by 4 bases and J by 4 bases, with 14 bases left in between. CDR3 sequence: CASSSQIPPYEQYF. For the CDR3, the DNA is TGTGCCAGCAGTTCCCAGATTCCCCCTTACGAGCAGTACTTC.

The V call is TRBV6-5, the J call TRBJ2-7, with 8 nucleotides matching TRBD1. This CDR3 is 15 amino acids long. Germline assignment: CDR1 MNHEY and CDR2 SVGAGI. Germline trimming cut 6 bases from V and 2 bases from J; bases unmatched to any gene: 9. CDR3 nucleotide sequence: TGTGCCAGCAGCTTCCAGGGGGCGGGTCCCTACGAGCAGTACTTC. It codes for CASSFQGAGPYEQYF.

The DNA of the CDR3 is TGTGCCACCAGCGAGGGGGGCCTAGCCAAAAACATTCAGTACTTC. Its translation: CATSEGGLAKNIQYF. The chain combines TRBV15 with TRBJ2-4; the D gene could be TRBD1 or TRBD2 (6 bases each). The germline V gene has CDR1 LNHNV and CDR2 YYDKDF (reference sequence). This CDR3 is built from 15 residues. V dropped 5 bases and J dropped 0 bases, with 11 bases sitting between them.

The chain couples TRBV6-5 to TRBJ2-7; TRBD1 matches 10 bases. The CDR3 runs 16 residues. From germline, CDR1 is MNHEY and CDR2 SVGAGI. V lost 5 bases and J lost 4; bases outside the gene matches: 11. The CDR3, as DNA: TGTGCCAGCAGTCGAGTTACGGGGGGACAGGGGTACGAGCAGTACTTC. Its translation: CASSRVTGGQGYEQYF.

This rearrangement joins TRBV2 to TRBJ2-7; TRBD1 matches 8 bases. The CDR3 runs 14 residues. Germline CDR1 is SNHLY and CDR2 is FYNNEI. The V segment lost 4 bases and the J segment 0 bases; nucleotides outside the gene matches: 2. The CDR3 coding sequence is TGTGCCAGCAGTGGACAGGGGATCTCCTACGAGCAGTACTTC. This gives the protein CASSGQGISYEQYF. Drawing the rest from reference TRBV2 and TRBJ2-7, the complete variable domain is EPEVTQTPSHQVTQMGQEVILRCVPISNHLYFYWYRQILGQKVEFLVSFYNNEISEKSEIFDDQFSVERPDGSNFTLKIRSTKLEDSAMYFCASSGQGISYEQYFGPGTRLTVT.

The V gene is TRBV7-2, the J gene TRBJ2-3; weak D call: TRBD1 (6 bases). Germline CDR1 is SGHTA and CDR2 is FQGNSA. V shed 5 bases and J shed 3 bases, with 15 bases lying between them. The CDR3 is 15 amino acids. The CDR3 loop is CASSPQGLKTDTQYF. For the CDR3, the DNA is TGTGCCAGCAGCCCGCAGGGGCTTAAAACAGATACGCAGTATTTT.